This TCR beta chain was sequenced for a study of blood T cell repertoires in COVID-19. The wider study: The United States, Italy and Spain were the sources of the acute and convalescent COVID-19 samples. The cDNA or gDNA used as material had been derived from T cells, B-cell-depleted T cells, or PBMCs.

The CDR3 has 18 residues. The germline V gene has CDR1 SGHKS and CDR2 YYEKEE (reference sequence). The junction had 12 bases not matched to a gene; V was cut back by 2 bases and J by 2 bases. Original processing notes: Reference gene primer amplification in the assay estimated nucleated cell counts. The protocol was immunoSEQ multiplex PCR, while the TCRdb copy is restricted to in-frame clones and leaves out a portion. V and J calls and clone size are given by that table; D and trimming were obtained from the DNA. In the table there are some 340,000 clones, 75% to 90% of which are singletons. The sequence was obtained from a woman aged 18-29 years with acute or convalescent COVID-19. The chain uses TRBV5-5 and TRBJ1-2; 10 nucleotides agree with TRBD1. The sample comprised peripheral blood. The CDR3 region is CASSFGSVDRGPNYGYTF. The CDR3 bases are TGTGCCAGCAGCTTTGGGAGCGTCGACAGGGGGCCGAACTATGGCTACACCTTC.